Listed below are T cell receptor beta chains from one sample, sequenced in a study of blood T cell repertoires in COVID-19. Sequencing used immunoSEQ multiplex PCR; TCRdb keeps in-frame clones, though not all of them. The sample holds around 110,000 clones; about 80% are singletons and the top ten take 7.5%. The sample consisted of peripheral blood. These receptors were collected from a man between 65 and 85 years old with active or convalescent COVID-19. Each CDR3 is given with its conserved first and last residue. D genes are given only for firm matches. Size tells how often a clone was seen (once, few, many) or the class of an expanded clone, and some rows leave it out.

>NA|TRBV27|TRBJ1-1|NA
CASSLNRVSGTEAFF
TGTGCCAGCAGTTTAAACAGGGTCTCAGGCACTGAAGCTTTCTTT
>NA|TRBV6-5|TRBJ1-4|TRBD1
CASSRDRGNEKLFF
TGTGCCAGCAGCCGAGACAGGGGTAATGAAAAACTGTTTTTT
>NA|TRBV6-5|TRBJ2-1|TRBD1
CASNPYRQGRNEQFF
TGTGCCAGCAACCCCTACCGACAGGGGCGGAATGAGCAGTTCTTC
>NA|TRBV19|TRBJ1-6|TRBD1
CASSIAWTGLSPLHF
TGTGCCAGTAGTATTGCTTGGACAGGTCTTTCACCCCTCCACTTT
>NA|TRBV5-1|TRBJ1-5|NA
CASSFTGTGNQPQHF
TGCGCCAGCAGCTTTACGGGTACCGGCAATCAGCCCCAGCATTTT
>NA|TRBV30|TRBJ1-1|TRBD1
CAWGPRGQGVTEAFF
TGTGCCTGGGGCCCGAGGGGACAGGGGGTCACTGAAGCTTTCTTT
>NA|TRBV5-1|TRBJ2-2|NA
CASSLGQGGNTGELFF
TGCGCCAGCAGCTTGGGACAGGGAGGGAACACCGGGGAGCTGTTTTTT
>NA|TRBV11-3|TRBJ2-4|NA
CASSLGPGDIQYF
TGTGCCAGCAGCCTGGGTCCAGGGGACATTCAGTACTTC
>NA|TRBV4-3|TRBJ1-1|NA
CASSQDLAVMNTEAFF
TGCGCCAGCAGCCAAGATTTGGCCGTCATGAACACTGAAGCTTTCTTT
>NA|TRBV7-2|TRBJ1-1|TRBD1
CASSLRAGGTEAFF
TGTGCCAGCAGCTTACGGGCAGGGGGCACTGAAGCTTTCTTT
>NA|TRBV7-9|TRBJ1-2|NA
CASSRTAHGYTF
TGTGCCAGCAGCCGGACAGCCCATGGCTACACCTTC
>NA|TRBV11-3|TRBJ1-2|TRBD1
CASSSGTGVGGYTF
TGTGCCAGCAGCTCTGGGACAGGGGTAGGCGGCTACACCTTC
>NA|TRBV5-4|TRBJ1-1|NA
CASSSRQVGNTEAFF
TGTGCCAGCAGTTCTCGACAGGTGGGGAACACTGAAGCTTTCTTT
>NA|TRBV19|TRBJ2-6|NA
CASRSSPRASGANVLTF
TGTGCCAGTAGATCATCCCCGAGGGCCTCTGGGGCCAACGTCCTGACTTTC
>NA|TRBV30|TRBJ1-2|NA
CAWSGPAANYGYTF
TGTGCCTGGAGTGGGCCCGCGGCTAACTATGGCTACACCTTC
>NA|TRBV3-1/TRBV3-2|TRBJ1-4|TRBD1
CASSSHAPGQGGNHEKLFF
TGTGCCAGCAGCTCTCACGCTCCGGGACAGGGCGGGAATCATGAAAAACTGTTTTTT
>few|TRBV27|TRBJ2-4|TRBD1
CASSLGGQGAKNIQYF
TGTGCCAGCAGTTTAGGAGGACAGGGGGCCAAAAACATTCAGTACTTC
>NA|TRBV3-1/TRBV3-2|TRBJ2-7|TRBD2
CASSQVTTPGGFNEQYF
TGTGCCAGCAGCCAAGTAACTACCCCGGGGGGTTTCAACGAGCAGTACTTC
>NA|TRBV10-3|TRBJ2-1|TRBD2
CAISERLAGDNSYNEQFF
TGTGCCATCAGTGAGAGGTTAGCGGGAGACAACTCCTACAATGAGCAGTTCTTC
>NA|TRBV6-5|TRBJ2-1|TRBD1
CASSRPTGGFNEQFF
TGTGCCAGCAGTCGCCCGACAGGGGGGTTCAATGAGCAGTTCTTC
>NA|TRBV7-9|TRBJ1-1|NA
CASSVTLNTEAFF
TGTGCCAGCAGCGTGACATTGAACACTGAAGCTTTCTTT
>NA|TRBV10-1|TRBJ1-1|NA
CASSEPEGGRSGFF
TGCGCCAGCAGTGAGCCGGAGGGAGGGAGGTCTGGGTTCTTT
>NA|TRBV28|TRBJ2-5|TRBD2
CASSKSGIALGYF
TGTGCCAGCAGTAAAAGCGGGATTGCCCTGGGGTACTTC